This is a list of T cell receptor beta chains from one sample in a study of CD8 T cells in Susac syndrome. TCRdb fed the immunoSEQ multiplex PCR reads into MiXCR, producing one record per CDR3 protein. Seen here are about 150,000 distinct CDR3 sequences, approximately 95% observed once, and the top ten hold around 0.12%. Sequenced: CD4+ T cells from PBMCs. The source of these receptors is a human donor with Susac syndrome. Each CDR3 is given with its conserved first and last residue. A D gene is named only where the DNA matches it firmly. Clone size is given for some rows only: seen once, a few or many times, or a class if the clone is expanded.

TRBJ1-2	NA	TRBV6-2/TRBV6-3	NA	CASSYQVYGYTF	TGTGCCAGCAGTTACCAGGTCTACGGCTACACCTTC
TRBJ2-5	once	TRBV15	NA	CATSRETGRETQYF	TGTGCCACCAGCAGAGAAACAGGCCGAGAGACCCAGTACTTC
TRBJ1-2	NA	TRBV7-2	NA	CASSSRDPNYGYTF	TGTGCCAGCAGCTCACGGGACCCGAACTATGGCTACACCTTC
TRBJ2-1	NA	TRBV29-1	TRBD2	CSAGQGGTGGGEQFF	TGCAGCGCTGGGCAGGGAGGGACGGGAGGGGGGGAGCAGTTCTTC
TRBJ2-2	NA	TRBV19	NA	CASTSPPDTGELFF	TGTGCCAGTACCTCACCCCCGGACACCGGGGAGCTGTTTTTT
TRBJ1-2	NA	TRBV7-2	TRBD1	CASSQSGTAYGYTF	TGTGCCAGCAGCCAATCCGGGACAGCTTATGGCTACACCTTC
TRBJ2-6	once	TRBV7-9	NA	CASSQGRSGSVWANVLTF	TGTGCCAGCAGCCAAGGACGGAGCGGATCGGTTTGGGCCAACGTCCTGACTTTC
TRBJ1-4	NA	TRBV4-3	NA	CASSQELLTNEKLFF	TGCGCCAGCAGCCAAGAACTGTTAACTAATGAAAAACTGTTTTTT
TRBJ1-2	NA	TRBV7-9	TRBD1	CASSLARGQTHRYGYTF	TGTGCCAGCAGCTTAGCCAGGGGACAGACGCACCGCTATGGCTACACCTTC
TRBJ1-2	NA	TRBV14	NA	CASSQDPFGYTF	TGTGCCAGCAGCCAAGATCCCTTTGGCTACACCTTC
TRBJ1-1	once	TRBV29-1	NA	CSVRTVNTEAFF	TGCAGCGTTAGGACAGTGAACACTGAAGCTTTCTTT
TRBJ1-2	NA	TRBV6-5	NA	CASSYRGGYTF	TGTGCCAGCAGTTACCGGGGTGGCTACACCTTC
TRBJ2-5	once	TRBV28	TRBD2	CASSSIPGLAAQETQYF	TGTGCCAGCAGCAGCATACCGGGACTAGCGGCGCAAGAGACCCAGTACTTC
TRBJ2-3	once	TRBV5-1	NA	CASSLAAYWGETDTQYF	TGCGCCAGCAGCTTGGCCGCCTATTGGGGCGAAACAGATACGCAGTATTTT
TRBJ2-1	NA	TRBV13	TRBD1	CASSLGLGQGRYNEQFF	TGTGCCAGCAGCTTAGGCCTCGGACAGGGGAGGTACAATGAGCAGTTCTTC
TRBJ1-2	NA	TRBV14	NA	CASSQDLDGYGYTF	TGTGCCAGCAGCCAAGATCTCGACGGCTATGGCTACACCTTC
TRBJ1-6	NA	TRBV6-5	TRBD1	CASSLLTGGDSPLHF	TGTGCCAGCAGTCTATTGACAGGGGGGGATTCACCCCTCCACTTT
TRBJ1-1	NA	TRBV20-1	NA	CSAGIMNTEAFF	TGCAGTGCAGGGATTATGAACACTGAAGCTTTCTTT
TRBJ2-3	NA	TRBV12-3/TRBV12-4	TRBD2	CATKRGVTDTQYF	TGTGCCACCAAACGGGGGGTCACAGATACGCAGTATTTT
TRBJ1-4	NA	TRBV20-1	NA	CSAGRGLREKLFF	TGCAGTGCGGGGCGGGGGCTCCGGGAAAAACTGTTTTTT
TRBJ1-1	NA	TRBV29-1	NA	CSVSRVEAFF	TGCAGCGTATCCCGGGTCGAAGCTTTCTTT
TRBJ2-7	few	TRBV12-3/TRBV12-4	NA	CASSALYEQYF	TGTGCCAGCAGTGCTTTGTACGAGCAGTACTTC
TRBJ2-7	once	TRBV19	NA	CASRSTGRDYEQYF	TGTGCCAGTAGATCGACAGGACGTGACTACGAGCAGTACTTC